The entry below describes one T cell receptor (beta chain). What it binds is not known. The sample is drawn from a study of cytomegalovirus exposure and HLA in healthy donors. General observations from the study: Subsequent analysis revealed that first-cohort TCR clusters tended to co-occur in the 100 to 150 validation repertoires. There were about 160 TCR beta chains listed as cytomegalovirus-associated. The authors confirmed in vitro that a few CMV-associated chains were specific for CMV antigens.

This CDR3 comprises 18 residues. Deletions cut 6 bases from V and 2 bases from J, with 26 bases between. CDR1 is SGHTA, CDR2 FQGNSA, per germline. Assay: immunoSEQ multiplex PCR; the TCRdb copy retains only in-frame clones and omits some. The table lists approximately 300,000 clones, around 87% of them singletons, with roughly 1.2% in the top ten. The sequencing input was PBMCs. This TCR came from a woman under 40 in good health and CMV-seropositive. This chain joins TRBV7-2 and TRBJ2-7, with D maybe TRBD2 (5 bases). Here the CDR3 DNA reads TGTGCCAGCAGTACCGGGATACAAAAAGGGCGGAGCGCCTACGAGCAGTACTTC. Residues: CASSTGIQKGRSAYEQYF.